The entry that follows covers one T cell receptor beta chain sequence. This CDR3 comprises 14 residues. CDR1 is MNHNY and CDR2 is SVGAGI in the germline V gene (reference sequence). V was pared by 8 bases and J by 2 bases, with 5 bases of the junction left unmatched. This record belongs to a study of T cell changes during pregnancy in multiple sclerosis. Using immunoSEQ multiplex PCR, the repertoire was profiled, and TCRdb retains in-frame clones only, with some absent. The table lists 65,000 to 95,000 clones, approximately 89% of them singletons. Sequenced here: peripheral blood, sampled before pregnancy. V and J are TRBV6-6 and TRBJ2-7; 11 bases agree with TRBD2. This clonotype originated in a female donor with multiple sclerosis, enrolled in a pregnancy study. Written as DNA, the CDR3 is TGTGCCAGCTCAATAGCGGGGGGGCCCTACGAGCAGTACTTC. Translation: CASSIAGGPYEQYF.